A single sample is the source of the 25 T cell receptor beta chains below, sequenced in a study of cytomegalovirus exposure and HLA in healthy donors (dated by TCRdb to the late 2010s). Library construction relied on the immunoSEQ multiplex PCR assay. For the multiplex PCR, a mixture combining 60 forward primers for TCR Vbeta segments and 13 reverse primers for TCR Jbeta segments was used. Imported from immuneACCESS, the table was reduced by TCRdb to in-frame sequences with V and J called. These copies leave out some clones; in studies compared against another copy, an unresolved V gene accounts for under half, and the cause of the remainder is not known. The table for this sample lists roughly 200,000 clones; 70% to 90% of them were counted only once. In total, the top ten clones hold about 3% of the sample. Source material: PBMCs. The receptors shown here come from a man aged 30 to 45 in good health and CMV-seronegative.

This chain uses TRBV19 with TRBJ1-1; 8 positions match TRBD1. After removal of 3 bases from V and 6 bases from J, the junction contained 6 bases not matched to a gene. The CDR3 has 14 residues. In germline, CDR1 is LNHDA, CDR2 SQIVND (reference sequence). CDR3 DNA: TGTGCCAGTAGTATCCCGGGACAGGTCTCTGAAGCTTTCTTT. This translates into CASSIPGQVSEAFF. Looking up the rest from reference TRBV19 and TRBJ1-1 gives the full variable domain: DGGITQSPKYLFRKEGQNVTLSCEQNLNHDAMYWYRQDPGQGLRLIYYSQIVNDFQKGDIAEGYSVSREKKESFPLTVTSAQKNPTAFYLCASSIPGQVSEAFFGQGTRLTVV.

The chain joins TRBV11-2 to TRBJ1-3; the D gene is possibly TRBD1 (6 bases). This CDR3 has 14 amino acids. Trimming removed 7 bases at V and 2 bases at J, with 12 bases between. CDR1 and CDR2 from the germline V gene are SGHAT and FQNNGV. CDR3 bases: TGTGCCAGCAACATACAGGGAACTGGAAACACCATATATTTT. It yields the protein CASNIQGTGNTIYF.

This clone was seen a handful of times. The chain uses TRBV7-2 and TRBJ1-6, with a tentative D call TRBD1 (5 bases). Germline V CDR1 and CDR2: SGHTA, FQGNSA. The CDR3 has 14 amino acids. V was shortened by 1 base and J by 8 bases, with 9 bases between the two germline ends. CDR3 DNA sequence: TGTGCCAGCAGCTTAGAGGGGACTTATTCACCCCTCCACTTT. Its translation: CASSLEGTYSPLHF.

CDR3: CASSASQGAHSTDTQYF. The DNA for the CDR3 is TGTGCCAGCAGCGCCTCACAGGGGGCTCATAGCACAGATACGCAGTATTTT. The chain has TRBV9 and TRBJ2-3; 9 positions match TRBD1. The germline CDR1 and CDR2 sequences are SGDLS and YYNGEE. J gave up 0 bases and V 3 bases, and 8 bases lay outside the gene matches. This CDR3 has 17 residues.

The chain combines TRBV27 with TRBJ2-3; TRBD2 aligns across 9 bases. In germline, CDR1 is MNHEY, CDR2 SMNVEV (reference sequence). This CDR3 comprises 14 residues. J was trimmed by 7 bases and V by 7 bases; bases with no gene match: 9. The CDR3 nucleotides are TGTGCCAGCAATCCCGGGACTAGCATAAATACGCAGTATTTT. As protein: CASNPGTSINTQYF.

The gene calls are TRBV10-2 and TRBJ2-4; 12 bases match TRBD1. Per germline, CDR1 WSHSY and CDR2 SAAADI. V trimming: 6 bases; J trimming: 2 bases; junction bases outside the gene matches: 8. The CDR3 has 17 residues. The CDR3 coding sequence is TGCGCCAGCAGGGGACAGGGGGCGTCCGTATCCAAAAACATTCAGTACTTC. Translation gives CASRGQGASVSKNIQYF.

The chain joins TRBV4-1 to TRBJ2-3, with 9 bases matching TRBD2. The CDR3 is 19 amino acids. Trimming took 1 base from V and 5 from J; bases not matched to a gene: 16. In germline, CDR1 is MGHRA, CDR2 YSYEKL. The CDR3 DNA reads TGCGCCAGCAGCCAAGTACCCCTGGGGGTTAGCGGGGGCTTAGATACGCAGTATTTT. This encodes CASSQVPLGVSGGLDTQYF.

This rearrangement joins TRBV6-6 to TRBJ1-4; D is unclear. The germline V gene has CDR1 MNHNY and CDR2 SVGAGI (reference sequence). With 6 bases removed from V and 6 bases from J, the gap between germline ends came to 20 bases. The CDR3 consists of 16 residues. CDR3 DNA sequence: TGTGCCAGCAGCGATCCCGCCGGGATATCGGATGAAAAACTGTTTTTT. Translation gives CASSDPAGISDEKLFF.

CDR3 in amino acids: CASRPTGGAQETQYF. CDR3 nucleotides: TGTGCCAGCAGGCCCACAGGAGGGGCCCAAGAGACCCAGTACTTC. This chain joins TRBV7-6 and TRBJ2-5; possible D gene TRBD2, 6 bases. Per germline, CDR1 SGHVS and CDR2 FNYEAQ. The CDR3 extends over 15 amino acids. Trimming cost V 6 bases and J 1 base, with 15 bases left between them.

J is TRBJ2-1 and V is TRBV5-4; 11 nucleotides align to TRBD2. The length of the CDR3 is 16 residues. Germline values: CDR1 SGHNT, CDR2 YYREEE (reference sequence). With V trimmed by 2 bases and J by 6 bases, 7 bases remained unmatched. In DNA form, the CDR3 reads TGTGCCAGCAGCTTCTCATTAGCGGGGGGGCTCAATGAGCAGTTCTTC. Its protein product is CASSFSLAGGLNEQFF.

This chain uses TRBV18 with TRBJ2-7; 10 bases are shared with TRBD1. Germline V CDR1 and CDR2: KGHSH, LQKENI. The CDR3 is made up of 14 amino acids. The V and J ends lost 8 bases and 7 bases, in that order; junction bases with no gene match: 11. CDR3 amino acids: CASGGTGVGREQYF. The CDR3 DNA is TGTGCCAGCGGAGGGACAGGGGTAGGAAGGGAGCAGTACTTC.

This clone came up a few times. V is TRBV5-8 and J is TRBJ1-2, with TRBD1 matching over 7 bases. There are 13 residues in the CDR3. V was clipped by 4 bases and J by 7 bases; unmatched bases: 7. Germline CDR1 is SGHTS and CDR2 is YDEGEE. The CDR3 nucleotides read TGTGCCAGCAGCGTCGGGACAGTCGCTGGCTACACCTTC. Its translation is CASSVGTVAGYTF.

This clone was observed a few times. V gene TRBV4-3 combines with J gene TRBJ2-7, with D possibly matching TRBD1 (5 bases). The CDR3 runs to 14 residues. The V end was cut by 0 bases, the J end by 7 bases, with 13 bases between. CDR1 and CDR2 (germline): LGHNA, YSLEER. The CDR3 DNA sequence: TGCGCCAGCAGCCAAGATCTACAGGCGGTGGAGCAGTACTTC. Its protein product is CASSQDLQAVEQYF.

The V gene is TRBV6-1, the J gene TRBJ1-2; no reliable D call. The CDR3 length is 14 residues. Germline CDR1 reads MNHNS; CDR2 reads SASEGT. V gave up 5 bases and J gave up 9 bases, with 19 bases separating them. The chain's CDR3 is CASSQQEYSMSYTF. The CDR3, as DNA: TGTGCCAGCAGTCAGCAGGAATATTCTATGAGCTACACCTTC.

The chain joins TRBV9 to TRBJ2-1, with D possibly being TRBD2 (5 bases). Looked up from germline, CDR1 is SGDLS and CDR2 is YYNGEE. V gave up 0 bases and J gave up 13 bases, with 14 bases separating them. The CDR3 covers 13 residues. CDR3 sequence reads: CASSVGERTPQFF. The CDR3 nucleotides are TGTGCCAGCAGCGTAGGAGAGCGGACCCCCCAGTTCTTC.

CDR3 coding DNA: TGTGCCATCAGTGAGATCCCCATTCAGGGGAAGGATGGCTACACCTTC. Translating gives CAISEIPIQGKDGYTF. The V gene is TRBV10-3, the J gene TRBJ1-2; a weak D match, TRBD1 (6 bases). This CDR3 comprises 16 residues. V was shortened by 2 bases and J by 6 bases, with 19 bases between the two germline ends. Germline V gives CDR1 ENHRY, CDR2 SYGVKD.

This clone was recorded once. One end of the junction varies from germline; a read error may be responsible. J is TRBJ2-6 and V is TRBV2; weak D call: TRBD1 (6 bases). From germline, CDR1 is SNHLY and CDR2 FYNNEI. CDR3 length: 14 residues. The CDR3 DNA sequence: TGTGCCAGCCGACAGGAGTCTGGGGCCAGCGTCCTGACTTTC. This codes for CASRQESGASVLTF. Full variable domain (rest looked up from reference TRBV2 and TRBJ2-6): EPEVTQTPSHQVTQMGQEVILRCVPISNHLYFYWYRQILGQKVEFLVSFYNNEISEKSEIFDDQFSVERPDGSNFTLKIRSTKLEDSAMYFCASRQESGASVLTFGAGSRLTVL.

CDR3 in DNA: TGTGCCAGCAGCTCCGAGACAGGGCCCGGGGAGCTGTTTTTT. Amino acid sequence: CASSSETGPGELFF. The chain employs TRBV7-8 and TRBJ2-2, with TRBD1 identical over 7 bases. This CDR3 is built from 14 residues. The V segment lost 4 bases and the J segment 6 bases; nucleotides outside the gene matches: 5. Per the germline V gene, CDR1 is SGHVS and CDR2 is FQNEAQ.

CDR3 sequence reads: CASSLDRAGDTQYF. The CDR3, as DNA: TGTGCCAGCAGCCTCGACAGGGCCGGAGATACGCAGTATTTT. This rearrangement joins TRBV6-1 to TRBJ2-3, with 7 bases that match TRBD1. Germline V gives CDR1 MNHNS, CDR2 SASEGT. The CDR3 extends over 14 amino acids. V lost 6 bases and J lost 5; bases outside the gene matches: 8.

The V call is TRBV6-5, the J call TRBJ1-4; 7 bases are a match to TRBD1. V trimming: 6 bases; J trimming: 4 bases; junction bases outside the gene matches: 8. This CDR3 region has 15 residues. From germline, CDR1 is MNHEY and CDR2 SVGAGI. This CDR3 is CASSPGTVGNEKLFF. DNA for the CDR3: TGTGCCAGCAGCCCCGGGACAGTTGGTAATGAAAAACTGTTTTTT.

The rearrangement links TRBV29-1 to TRBJ1-4; 10 bases fit TRBD1. Germline V lookup: CDR1 SQVTM, CDR2 ANQGSEA. The V segment lost 7 bases and the J segment 5 bases; nucleotides outside the gene matches: 10. The CDR3 extends over 15 amino acids. Here the CDR3 reads CSASGQGVLNEKLFF. The CDR3 region has the DNA TGCAGCGCCTCAGGACAGGGGGTCTTAAATGAAAAACTGTTTTTT.

This chain joins TRBV6-1 and TRBJ2-3, with 8 bases fitting TRBD1. The V gene end was trimmed by 6 bases and the J gene end by 7 bases; junction bases not matched to a gene: 9. The CDR3 is 14 residues long. Germline CDR1 is MNHNS and CDR2 is SASEGT. The CDR3 loop is CASRGDRQKHTQYF. For the CDR3, the DNA is TGTGCCAGCAGGGGGGACAGGCAAAAGCATACGCAGTATTTT.

The J gene is TRBJ2-7, the V gene TRBV7-8; 10 nucleotides agree with TRBD1. Germline V gene lookup returns CDR1 SGHVS and CDR2 FQNEAQ. Germline trimming cut 4 bases from V and 0 bases from J; bases unmatched to any gene: 9. This CDR3 comprises 17 residues. In DNA form, the CDR3 reads TGTGCCAGCAGCTCCGGGACAGGGGTTCCAAGCTCCTACGAGCAGTACTTC. Its translation: CASSSGTGVPSSYEQYF.

The J gene is TRBJ1-5, the V gene TRBV4-2; the match to TRBD1 covers 7 bases. The CDR3 runs to 14 residues. V shed 4 bases and J 4 bases; nucleotides not matched to a gene: 4. Germline V CDR1 and CDR2: LGHNA, YNFKEQ. The CDR3 spells CASSREDRNQPQHF. The CDR3 DNA reads TGTGCCAGCAGCCGAGAGGACAGGAATCAGCCCCAGCATTTT.

This chain joins TRBV7-9 and TRBJ2-1, with a tentative D call TRBD1 (6 bases). Per the germline V gene, CDR1 is SEHNR and CDR2 is FQNEAQ (reference sequence). The CDR3 has 16 residues. Between the trimmed V and J ends, which lost 5 bases and 5 bases, there was a span of 19 bases. CDR3 DNA sequence: TGTGCCAGCAGCCCCCAGACAGGCCTCCTAAACAATGAGCAGTTCTTC. It is translated as CASSPQTGLLNNEQFF. Filled out from reference TRBV7-9 and TRBJ2-1, the complete variable domain reads DTGVSQNPRHKITKRGQNVTFRCDPISEHNRLYWYRQTLGQGPEFLTYFQNEAQLEKSRLLSDRFSAERPKGSFSTLEIQRTEQGDSAMYLCASSPQTGLLNNEQFFGPGTRLTVL.